The 27 T cell receptor beta chains presented below share a single source sample, sequenced in a study of OX40 agonist ivuxolimab in advanced cancers. The data were produced by immunoSEQ multiplex PCR, yet TCRdb's version contains in-frame clones alone and is incomplete. This sample carries 7,500 to 9,500 clones, 70% of them seen once, and the ten largest clones take 27%. Specimen: CD4+ or CD8+ T cells sorted from blood, collected in a trial of the OX40 agonist ivuxolimab. The receptors originated from an adult with an advanced solid tumor such as melanoma, head and neck, liver or kidney cancer.

The chain recombines TRBV13 with TRBJ2-5, with D tentatively TRBD2 (5 bases). The J call may be incorrect, as the DNA end agrees better with TRBJ2-7. Germline CDR1 is PRHDT and CDR2 is FYEKMQ (reference sequence). This CDR3 contains 11 residues. For the CDR3, the DNA is TGTGCCAGCAGCTTGCGGGACGAGCAGTACTTC. The encoded protein is CASSLRDEQYF.

The gene calls are TRBV27 and TRBJ2-2, with D possibly matching TRBD2 (5 bases). CDR3 length equals 13 residues. Trimming removed 4 bases at V and 6 bases at J, with 9 bases between. The germline V gene encodes CDR1 MNHEY and CDR2 SMNVEV (reference sequence). The CDR3 spells CASSWRRAGELFF. In DNA form, the CDR3 reads TGTGCCAGCAGTTGGAGGCGGGCCGGGGAGCTGTTTTTT.

The sample holds a few counts of this clone. The chain couples TRBV7-9 to TRBJ2-2; 9 positions agree with TRBD2. Germline trimming cut 0 bases from V and 4 bases from J; bases unmatched to any gene: 0. Germline V lookup: CDR1 SEHNR, CDR2 FQNEAQ (reference sequence). This CDR3 has 15 residues. The CDR3 coding sequence is TGTGCCAGCAGCTTAGCTAGCGGGGGCACCGGGGAGCTGTTTTTT. Its protein is CASSLASGGTGELFF.

CDR3 in DNA: TGTGCCAGCAGCCAAGAGGGCCTAGCCCGCACAGATACGCAGTATTTT. Translated: CASSQEGLARTDTQYF. The chain carries TRBV4-2 and TRBJ2-3; D is possibly TRBD2 (5 bases). There are 16 residues in the CDR3. The germline gives CDR1 LGHNA, CDR2 YNFKEQ. V lost 0 bases to trimming and J lost 1 base, with 11 bases between them.

The V and J genes are TRBV11-2 and TRBJ2-1, with D unresolved. CDR3 length equals 14 residues. The germline V gene encodes CDR1 SGHAT and CDR2 FQNNGV. Trimming took off 5 bases at V and 2 bases at J, with 10 bases between the two ends. This CDR3 reads CASSHIGTYNEQFF. The CDR3 DNA follows: TGTGCCAGCAGCCATATTGGGACCTACAATGAGCAGTTCTTC.

This clone was detected a few times. This chain links TRBV4-1 with TRBJ2-7; D unclear. CDR1 MGHRA and CDR2 YSYEKL come from the germline V gene. This CDR3 has 15 amino acids. The ends were cut back, 1 base at V and 5 bases at J, with 15 bases in the middle. This CDR3 reads CASSQVVASRNEQYF. CDR3 nucleotide sequence: TGCGCCAGCAGCCAAGTGGTCGCATCTCGTAACGAGCAGTACTTC.

The V gene is TRBV28, the J gene TRBJ1-2; D is unclear. Trimming pared 2 bases from V and 3 bases from J, leaving 7 bases between. Per germline, CDR1 MDHEN and CDR2 SYDVKM. The CDR3 contains 13 residues. DNA of the CDR3: TGTGCCAGCAGTTTAAATTCCTACTATGGCTACACCTTC. Encoded protein: CASSLNSYYGYTF.

The V gene is TRBV27, the J gene TRBJ2-7; no definite D call. V lost 0 bases to trimming and J lost 4 bases, with 16 bases between them. There are 16 residues in the CDR3. Germline values: CDR1 MNHEY, CDR2 SMNVEV (reference sequence). CDR3 loop: CASSLSVQYNLYEQYF. CDR3 coding DNA: TGTGCCAGCAGTTTATCGGTACAGTATAACCTTTACGAGCAGTACTTC.

The V call is TRBV6-6, the J call TRBJ1-1; tentatively, D is TRBD1 (6 bases). V was clipped by 6 bases and J by 8 bases, with 16 bases between them. The V gene's germline CDR1 is MNHNY and CDR2 SVGAGI (reference sequence). CDR3 size: 13 residues. The CDR3 region has the DNA TGTGCCAGCAGCCCCACGGGGGCTTGGGAAGCTTTCTTT. It encodes CASSPTGAWEAFF.

The chain links TRBV10-2 to TRBJ2-7, with a weak D call TRBD2 (5 bases). The CDR3 is made up of 13 amino acids. CDR1 is WSHSY and CDR2 is SAAADI in the germline V gene. Between the trimmed V and J ends, which lost 6 bases and 3 bases, there was a span of 12 bases. The CDR3 region is CASSLDLFYEQYF. As DNA, the CDR3 is TGCGCCAGCAGCCTGGACTTATTCTACGAGCAGTACTTC.

The CDR3 DNA reads as TGTGCCATCAGTGAGTCGGGTCTTGGTTACAGCACTGAAGCTTTCTTT. It encodes CAISESGLGYSTEAFF. The rearrangement joins TRBV10-3 to TRBJ1-1; no clear D gene. From germline, CDR1 is ENHRY and CDR2 SYGVKD. V was cut by 0 bases and J by 4 bases, with 15 bases left in between. The CDR3 covers 16 residues.

The chain links TRBV30 to TRBJ2-3; TRBD1 matches at 8 bases. This CDR3 is built from 13 residues. Per germline, CDR1 GTSNPN and CDR2 SVGIG (reference sequence). The V gene end was trimmed by 5 bases and the J gene end by 6 bases; junction bases not matched to a gene: 7. CDR3 nucleotides: TGTGCCTGGGACAGGGGTTTGGGTGATACGCAGTATTTT. Translating gives CAWDRGLGDTQYF.

Concerning this clone: Other DNA sequences from this sample encode an identical CDR3 as well. This chain joins TRBV19 and TRBJ2-7, with 8 bases identical to TRBD2. Trimming at V came to 5 bases and at J to 0 bases, leaving 6 bases not matched to a gene. The CDR3 sequence is 15 residues long. Germline values: CDR1 LNHDA, CDR2 SQIVND (reference sequence). CDR3 region: CASSLTSANSYEQYF. In DNA, the CDR3 is TGTGCCAGTAGTTTGACTAGCGCGAACTCCTACGAGCAGTACTTC.

This clone was counted a few times. This chain uses TRBV27 with TRBJ2-7; D tentatively fits TRBD1 or TRBD2 (5 bases each). Between the trimmed V and J ends, which lost 4 bases and 2 bases, there was a span of 9 bases. Germline-derived CDR1 and CDR2 are MNHEY and SMNVEV (reference sequence). The CDR3 spans 13 residues. As DNA, the CDR3 is TGTGCCAGCAGTTGGGACGGGACCTACGAGCAGTACTTC. It yields the protein CASSWDGTYEQYF.

This chain connects TRBV29-1 to TRBJ2-7; possibly TRBD1 or TRBD2 for D (5 bases each). Trimming stripped 4 bases from V and 1 base from J, with 11 bases between. The CDR3 has 13 residues. Germline loops: CDR1 SQVTM, CDR2 ANQGSEA. The CDR3 coding sequence is TGCAGCGTTGCGGGGACGTTGTCCTACGAGCAGTACTTC. Translation: CSVAGTLSYEQYF.

The V gene is TRBV6-1, the J gene TRBJ2-7, with D possibly TRBD2 on 6 matching bases. The ends were cut back, 1 base at V and 4 bases at J, with 11 bases in the middle. The length of the CDR3 is 14 residues. Germline CDR1 reads MNHNS; CDR2 reads SASEGT. The CDR3: CASSEGPSVYEQYF. In DNA, the CDR3 is TGTGCCAGCAGTGAAGGGCCTAGCGTGTACGAGCAGTACTTC.

The chain employs TRBV27 and TRBJ2-7, with a possible D match to TRBD1 (5 bases). This CDR3 is 15 amino acids long. The germline CDR1 and CDR2 sequences are MNHEY and SMNVEV (reference sequence). The germline V and J ends were trimmed by 5 bases and 2 bases, with 16 bases remaining between them. The CDR3, as DNA: TGTGCCAGCAGTATCTATGGGGCAGATCCCTACGAGCAGTACTTC. Translation gives CASSIYGADPYEQYF.

In the case of this clone: Germline and junction disagree at one end, which may indicate a read error. The chain recombines TRBV30 with TRBJ1-1, with a possible D match to TRBD1 (6 bases). Germline V lookup: CDR1 GTSNPN, CDR2 SVGIG (reference sequence). The CDR3 loop spans 13 amino acids. The CDR3: CAWSHDSGALAFF. The CDR3 nucleotides are TGTGCCTGGAGCCACGATTCGGGGGCCCTAGCCTTTTTT.

V gene TRBV19 combines with J gene TRBJ2-7; weak D call: TRBD1 (6 bases). Deletions cut 5 bases from V and 0 bases from J, with 14 bases between. CDR3 length: 15 amino acids. Germline lookup yields CDR1 LNHDA and CDR2 SQIVND (reference sequence). The CDR3 reads CASSADGTLSYEQYF. The CDR3 DNA reads as TGTGCCAGTAGTGCGGACGGGACACTCTCCTACGAGCAGTACTTC.

The chain combines TRBV27 with TRBJ1-4; TRBD1 might be the D (5 bases). Germline CDR1 reads MNHEY; CDR2 reads SMNVEV (reference sequence). Trimming took off 5 bases at V and 7 bases at J, with 14 bases between the two ends. The CDR3 runs to 14 residues. The CDR3 loop reads CASSIRDGFEKLFF. CDR3 sequence (DNA): TGTGCCAGCAGTATCCGGGACGGCTTTGAAAAACTGTTTTTT.

Written as DNA, the CDR3 is TGTGCCAGCAGCTTAATAGCCCGAGAGCAGTTCTTC. Protein sequence: CASSLIAREQFF. The genes are TRBV7-9 and TRBJ2-1; D uncertain. Trimming removed 2 bases at V and 10 bases at J, with 9 bases between. The CDR3 spans 12 residues. In germline, CDR1 is SEHNR, CDR2 FQNEAQ (reference sequence).

Here the CDR3 DNA reads TGTGCCAGCAGTTTGATAATCACAGATACGCAGTATTTT. It yields the protein CASSLIITDTQYF. The rearrangement uses TRBV27 and TRBJ2-3; D is unresolved. The CDR3 extends over 13 amino acids. Germline V gives CDR1 MNHEY, CDR2 SMNVEV (reference sequence). V gave up 3 bases and J gave up 2 bases, with 6 bases separating them.

The chain has TRBV2 and TRBJ2-6, with D maybe TRBD2 (6 bases). CDR1 and CDR2 from the germline V gene are SNHLY and FYNNEI. This CDR3 contains 16 residues. V was cut by 8 bases and J by 0 bases, with 14 bases left in between. The CDR3 region is CASGRDESSGANVLTF. The CDR3 coding sequence is TGTGCCAGCGGGCGGGACGAGAGCTCTGGGGCCAACGTCCTGACTTTC.

By share of the sample, this clone is medium-sized. This chain joins TRBV29-1 and TRBJ2-1; D is unclear. V was clipped by 3 bases and J by 7 bases, with 13 bases between them. Per the germline V gene, CDR1 is SQVTM and CDR2 is ANQGSEA. This CDR3 is built from 13 residues. CDR3 in DNA: TGCAGCGTTGATCTTTACAACGAGAATGAGCAGTTCTTC. It is translated as CSVDLYNENEQFF.

The chain links TRBV28 to TRBJ2-1; D is uncertain. Germline CDR1 and CDR2: MDHEN and SYDVKM. Trimming pared 5 bases from V and 4 bases from J, leaving 21 bases between. This CDR3 contains 17 residues. The CDR3 sequence: CASSPFLTGDQYNEQFF. DNA for the CDR3: TGTGCCAGCAGTCCATTCCTTACGGGCGACCAGTACAATGAGCAGTTCTTC.

This chain uses TRBV28 with TRBJ2-1, with 7 bases lining up with TRBD1. Unmatched junction bases numbered 0, after V lost 5 bases and J lost 5 bases. The germline CDR1 and CDR2 sequences are MDHEN and SYDVKM. This CDR3 is 12 amino acids long. CDR3 residues: CASSGTDNEQFF. The DNA of the CDR3 is TGTGCCAGCAGTGGGACAGACAATGAGCAGTTCTTC.

J is TRBJ1-5 and V is TRBV10-3, with 7 positions matching TRBD1. The trim removed 5 bases at V and 3 bases at J, leaving 7 bases unmatched. CDR3 length equals 15 residues. CDR1 is ENHRY and CDR2 is SYGVKD in the germline V gene. CDR3 residues: CAISPEGTANQPQHF. The CDR3 DNA follows: TGTGCCATCAGTCCAGAGGGGACAGCCAATCAGCCCCAGCATTTT.